The clone carrying this T cell receptor (beta chain) has a single count. This specimen belongs to a study of blood T cell repertoires in COVID-19. Study as a whole: The origin of the acute and convalescent COVID-19 samples was the United States, Italy and Spain. Nucleic acid was either cDNA or gDNA, and it came from T cells, B-cell-depleted T cells, or PBMCs.

Authors' processing steps: Reference gene primer amplification gave estimated nucleated cell counts. Only in-frame clones appear in the TCRdb table, and some are missing; sequencing was by immunoSEQ multiplex PCR. The D gene and trimming were derived from the DNA, and the V and J assignments and clone size from that table. The table lists more than 80,000 clones, roughly 83% of them singletons. Trimming stripped 1 base from V and 9 bases from J, with 10 bases between. The V gene's germline CDR1 is SGHTA and CDR2 FQGNSA. The CDR3 totals 13 residues. The TCR was taken from a man aged 50-59 years with active COVID-19. Sequencing used peripheral blood. V gene TRBV7-2 combines with J gene TRBJ2-1; TRBD2 is a possible D gene (6 bases). The DNA for the CDR3 is TGTGCCAGCAGCTTAGGCCCGGAGGGTGAGCAGTTCTTC. This sequence encodes CASSLGPEGEQFF.